These 4 T cell receptor beta chains originate from one sample sequenced in a study of T cells after yellow fever vaccination. TCRdb ran MiXCR on the 5' RACE reads and lists one entry per CDR3 protein. The table lists around 610,000 distinct CDR3 sequences, 13% of them singletons. The sample consisted of PBMCs, taken on the day of the yellow fever booster vaccination. The receptors here all came from a man aged 25 to 40 who received the YFV17D yellow fever vaccine.

This clonotype was detected a few times. CDR3 nucleotide sequence: TGTGCCAGCAGCTTGACTTACTACGAGCAGTACTTC. It codes for CASSLTYYEQYF. The chain uses TRBV5-6 and TRBJ2-7; D not certain. Germline CDR1 reads SGHDT; CDR2 reads YYEEEE. V lost 1 base to trimming and J lost 3 bases, with 5 bases between them. This CDR3 is built from 12 residues.

This clonotype was picked up a small number of times. The chain couples TRBV7-2 to TRBJ2-3, with unresolved D. Trimming shortened V by 1 base and J by 4 bases, and 12 bases separated the two germline ends. This CDR3 comprises 15 residues. The germline V gene has CDR1 SGHTA and CDR2 FQGNSA. CDR3 region: CASSLEVIRADTQYF. The CDR3 nucleotides read TGTGCCAGCAGCTTAGAAGTGATTAGGGCAGATACGCAGTATTTT.

This clonotype came up once. In DNA, the CDR3 is TGTGCCACCAGCCCGGGAGGGGTCAAAAACATTCAGTACTTC. Its translation is CATSPGGVKNIQYF. The chain couples TRBV15 to TRBJ2-4; 8 bases are a match to TRBD2. The V gene's germline CDR1 is LNHNV and CDR2 YYDKDF (reference sequence). The CDR3 consists of 14 residues. J lost 3 bases, V lost 5 bases, and 3 bases had no gene match.

This clonotype came up a few times. The chain employs TRBV19 and TRBJ1-5, with 7 bases lining up with TRBD1. CDR1 and CDR2 (germline): LNHDA, SQIVND (reference sequence). The CDR3 is made up of 13 amino acids. J gave up 7 bases and V 7 bases, and 7 bases lay outside the gene matches. This CDR3 reads CASTTGVGQPQHF. CDR3 nucleotides: TGTGCCAGTACCACAGGGGTCGGGCAGCCCCAGCATTTT.